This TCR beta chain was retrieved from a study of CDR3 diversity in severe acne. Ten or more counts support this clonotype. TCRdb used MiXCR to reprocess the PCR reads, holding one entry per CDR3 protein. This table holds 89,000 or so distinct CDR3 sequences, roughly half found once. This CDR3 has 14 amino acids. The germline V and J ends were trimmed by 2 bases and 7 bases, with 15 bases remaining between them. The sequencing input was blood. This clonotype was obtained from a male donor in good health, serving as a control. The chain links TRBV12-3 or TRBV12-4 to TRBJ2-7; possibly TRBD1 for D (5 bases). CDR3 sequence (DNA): TGTGCCAGCAGTTTAATAGGCAGGGTTGGTGAGCAGTACTTC. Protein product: CASSLIGRVGEQYF.